This T cell receptor beta chain appears in the sequencing data of a study of shared clonotypes between healthy human individuals. Study overall: The plates for each donor numbered three CD4 naive, three CD4 memory, two CD8 naive and one CD8 memory.

In regard to this clone: Its antigen is not known.

Germline CDR1 and CDR2: GTSNPN and SVGIG (reference sequence). V was trimmed by 1 base and J by 4 bases, leaving 16 bases between them. This CDR3 spans 15 amino acids. Study observations and caveats: Sequencing depth was a factor that was expected to affect clonotype sharing among donors. What rarefaction showed was incomplete sorted-subset sequencing despite large depth. Relative to clonotypes present in all four donors, those not shared had lower generation probabilities.

Clones were read by immunoSEQ multiplex PCR, and TCRdb kept only the in-frame ones, dropping some. Seen here are around 2.1 million clones, around 95% observed once, and the top ten hold 0.1% to 0.15%. The sequence was collected from a man between 18 and 35 years old in good health. The chain is built from TRBV30 and TRBJ1-2, with D possibly TRBD1 on 5 matching bases. The sequencing input was naive CD4+ T cells sorted from blood. Subset specified: CD45RA+ positively selected. CDR3 residues: CAWSGRDGKGYGYTF. In nucleotides, the CDR3 is TGTGCCTGGAGTGGCCGGGACGGGAAGGGCTATGGCTACACCTTC.